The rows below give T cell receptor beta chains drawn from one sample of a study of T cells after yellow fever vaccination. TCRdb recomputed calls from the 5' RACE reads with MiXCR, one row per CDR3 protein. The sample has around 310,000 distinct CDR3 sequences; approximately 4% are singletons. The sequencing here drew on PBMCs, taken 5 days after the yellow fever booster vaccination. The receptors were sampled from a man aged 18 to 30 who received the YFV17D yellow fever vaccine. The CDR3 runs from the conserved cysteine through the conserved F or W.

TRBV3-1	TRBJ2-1	CASSHSHNNEQFF
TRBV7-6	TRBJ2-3	CASSLDRWDTQYF
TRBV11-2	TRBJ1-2	CASSRRQVLYGYTF
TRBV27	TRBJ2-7	CASSLNGDYEQYF
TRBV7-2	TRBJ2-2	CASSQNVGPGFGELFF
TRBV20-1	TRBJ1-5	CSASKNLVPPGYGNQPQHF
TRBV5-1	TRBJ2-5	CASSFGGLSLETQYF
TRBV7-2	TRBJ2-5	CASSLTELQTQYF
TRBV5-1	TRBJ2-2	CASSPRTENTGELFF
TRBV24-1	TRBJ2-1	CATSDPDREQFF
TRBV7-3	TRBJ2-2	CASSVQQGNTGELFF
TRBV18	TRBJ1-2	CASSPKEDRGSGGYTF
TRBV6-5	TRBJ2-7	CASSLTGAPYEQYF
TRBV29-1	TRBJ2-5	CSVVLLAGEETQYF
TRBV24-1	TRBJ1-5	CATSDSGWGAQHF
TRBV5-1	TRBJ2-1	CASGIWGFPNEQFF